Sequencing of this T cell receptor (beta chain) was carried out in a study of blood T cells in healthy people across ages. Through a sample-barcoded 5' primer and a J-beta primer mix, a second PCR was run for 7 to 11 cycles. TCRdb used MiXCR to reprocess the 5' RACE reads, holding one entry per CDR3 protein. The repertoire holds about 810,000 distinct CDR3 sequences, with about 36% as singletons. The CDR3 is made up of 16 amino acids. Germline V gene sequence: CDR1 ENHRY, CDR2 SYGVKD. V was shortened by 0 bases and J by 5 bases, with 15 bases between the two germline ends. The chain links TRBV10-3 to TRBJ2-3, with D maybe TRBD2 (7 bases). The TCR originated in a man aged 18-30 years in good health. The specimen was blood. In nucleotides, the CDR3 is TGTGCCATCAGTGAGTCGAGGCGGGGGCATGGAGATACGCAGTATTTT. Its translation is CAISESRRGHGDTQYF.